This T cell receptor beta chain was identified during a study of human T cells and chemical hapten exposure. At the level of the study: Upper-back patches of 0.01% DPC were read at 6 days. There were per-sample TCR yield variations, arising mainly from small pooled library volume differences.

Comments on this clonotype: Its cognate antigen is unknown.

As for time point: patch test 3, about 24 weeks after DPC sensitization. The treatment is: therapeutic diphenylcyclopropenone sensitization with weekly scalp DPC. In TCRdb, the RACE reads were re-called with MiXCR into one record per CDR3 protein. The data show under 200,000 distinct CDR3 sequences, 28% seen once. CDR1 and CDR2 from the germline V gene are SGHVS and FQNEAQ. The CDR3 is 15 residues long. Trimming cost V 1 base and J 7 bases, with 11 bases left between them. Study-level results: TCRs whose frequency exceeded 1 in 1000 remained the same following DPC sensitization. All donors were alopecia patients, so their immunity may differ from that of healthy people.

The rearrangement joins TRBV7-8 to TRBJ1-6, with D maybe TRBD1 (5 bases). Source: whole blood, taken in connection with sensitization to the hapten diphenylcyclopropenone (DPC). The sequence derives from a young woman with alopecia areata. Some clones in this sample may be carry-over from other donors' samples. CDR3 sequence (DNA): TGTGCCAGCAGCTTAGTCGGGGGTATAAATTCACCCCTCCACTTT. It encodes CASSLVGGINSPLHF. The entire variable domain, with the rest obtained from reference TRBV7-8 and TRBJ1-6, is as follows: GAGVSQSPRYKVAKRGQDVALRCDPISGHVSLFWYQQALGQGPEFLTYFQNEAQLDKSGLPSDRFFAERPEGSVSTLKIQRTQQEDSAVYLCASSLVGGINSPLHFGNGTRLTVT.